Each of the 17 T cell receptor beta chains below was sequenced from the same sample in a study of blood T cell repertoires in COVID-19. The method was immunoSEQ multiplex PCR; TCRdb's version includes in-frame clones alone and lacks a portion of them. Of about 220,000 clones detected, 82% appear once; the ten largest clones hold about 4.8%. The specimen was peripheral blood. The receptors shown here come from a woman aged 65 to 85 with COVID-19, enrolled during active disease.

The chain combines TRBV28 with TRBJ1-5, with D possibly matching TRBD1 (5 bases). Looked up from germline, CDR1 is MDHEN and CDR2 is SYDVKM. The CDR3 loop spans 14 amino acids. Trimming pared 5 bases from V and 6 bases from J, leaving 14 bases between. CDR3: CASSAPIGVQPQHF. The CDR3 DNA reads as TGTGCCAGCAGTGCCCCCATAGGGGTTCAGCCCCAGCATTTT.

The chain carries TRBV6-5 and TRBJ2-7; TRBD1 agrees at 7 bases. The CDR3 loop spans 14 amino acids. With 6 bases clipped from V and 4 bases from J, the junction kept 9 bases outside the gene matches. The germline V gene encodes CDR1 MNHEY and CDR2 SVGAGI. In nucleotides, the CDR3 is TGTGCCAGCAGACCAGCCGGCAGGGGGTACGAGCAGTACTTC. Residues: CASRPAGRGYEQYF.

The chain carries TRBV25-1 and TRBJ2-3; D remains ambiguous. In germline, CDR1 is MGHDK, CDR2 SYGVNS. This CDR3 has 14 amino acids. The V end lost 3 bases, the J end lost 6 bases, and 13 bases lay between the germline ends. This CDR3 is CASSDPTRLDTQYF. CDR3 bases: TGTGCCAGCAGTGACCCGACACGTTTGGATACGCAGTATTTT.

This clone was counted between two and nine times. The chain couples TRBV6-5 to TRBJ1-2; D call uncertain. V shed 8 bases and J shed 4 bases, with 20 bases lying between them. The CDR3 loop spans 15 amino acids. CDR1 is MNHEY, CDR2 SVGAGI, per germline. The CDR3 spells CASPESEVPFYGYTF. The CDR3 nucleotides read TGTGCCAGCCCCGAAAGCGAGGTCCCTTTCTATGGCTACACCTTC.

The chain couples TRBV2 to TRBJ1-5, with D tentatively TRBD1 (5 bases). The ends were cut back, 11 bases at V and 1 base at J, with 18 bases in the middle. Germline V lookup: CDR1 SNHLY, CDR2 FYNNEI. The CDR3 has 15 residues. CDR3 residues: CASLREARSNQPQHF. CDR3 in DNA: TGTGCCTCCCTCAGGGAGGCTCGAAGCAATCAGCCCCAGCATTTT.

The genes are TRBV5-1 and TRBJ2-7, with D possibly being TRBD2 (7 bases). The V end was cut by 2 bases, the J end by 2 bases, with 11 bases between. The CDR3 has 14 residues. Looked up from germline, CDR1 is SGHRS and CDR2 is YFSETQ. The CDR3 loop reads CASSFGGGAYEQYF. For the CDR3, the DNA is TGCGCCAGCAGCTTCGGAGGGGGGGCCTACGAGCAGTACTTC.

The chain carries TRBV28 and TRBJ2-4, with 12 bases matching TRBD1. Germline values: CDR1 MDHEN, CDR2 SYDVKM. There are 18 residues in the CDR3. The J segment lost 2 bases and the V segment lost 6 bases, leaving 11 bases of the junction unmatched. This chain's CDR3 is CASSRDRGLVGPKNIQYF. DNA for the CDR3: TGTGCCAGCAGCCGGGACAGGGGGCTGGTCGGGCCCAAAAACATTCAGTACTTC.

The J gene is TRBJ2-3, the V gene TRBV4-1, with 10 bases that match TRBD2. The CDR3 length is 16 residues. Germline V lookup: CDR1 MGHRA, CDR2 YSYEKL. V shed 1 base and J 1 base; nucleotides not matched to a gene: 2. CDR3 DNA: TGCGCCAGCAGCCAAGTCGGGACTAGCGGCACAGATACGCAGTATTTT. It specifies CASSQVGTSGTDTQYF.

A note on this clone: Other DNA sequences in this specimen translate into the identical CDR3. CDR3 region: CASRQGNYGYTF. The CDR3 DNA follows: TGTGCCAGCAGACAGGGAAACTATGGCTACACCTTC. This chain links TRBV6-5 with TRBJ1-2; D might be TRBD1 (6 bases). Trimming shortened V by 6 bases and J by 2 bases, and 7 bases separated the two germline ends. CDR1 and CDR2 from the germline V gene are MNHEY and SVGAGI. The CDR3 runs 12 residues.

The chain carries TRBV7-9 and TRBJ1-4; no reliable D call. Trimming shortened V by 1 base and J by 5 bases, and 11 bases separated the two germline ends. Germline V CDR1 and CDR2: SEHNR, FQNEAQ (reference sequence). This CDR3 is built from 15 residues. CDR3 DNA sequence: TGTGCCAGCAGCTTAGTGCCCACATCAAATGAAAAACTGTTTTTT. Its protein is CASSLVPTSNEKLFF.

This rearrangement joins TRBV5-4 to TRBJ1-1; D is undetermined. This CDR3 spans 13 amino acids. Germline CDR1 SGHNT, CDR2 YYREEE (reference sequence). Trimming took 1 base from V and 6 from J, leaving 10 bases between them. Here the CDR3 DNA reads TGTGCCAGCAGCTTGAATATCGGGGCTGAAGCTTTCTTT. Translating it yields CASSLNIGAEAFF.

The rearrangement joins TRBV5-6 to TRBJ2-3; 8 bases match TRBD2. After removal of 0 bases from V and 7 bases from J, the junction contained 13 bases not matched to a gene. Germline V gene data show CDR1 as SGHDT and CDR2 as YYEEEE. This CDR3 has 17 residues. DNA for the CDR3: TGTGCCAGCAGCTTGGACGGGTCTAGCGGGCACCTAAATACGCAGTATTTT. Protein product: CASSLDGSSGHLNTQYF.

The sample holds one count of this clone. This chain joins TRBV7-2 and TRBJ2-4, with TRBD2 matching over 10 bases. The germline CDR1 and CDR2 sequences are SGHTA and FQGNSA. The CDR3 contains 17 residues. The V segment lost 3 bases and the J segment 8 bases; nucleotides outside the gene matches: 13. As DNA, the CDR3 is TGTGCCAGCAGCTTTAGCGTAGGGCTAGCGGGAGTCTACATTCAGTACTTC. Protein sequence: CASSFSVGLAGVYIQYF.

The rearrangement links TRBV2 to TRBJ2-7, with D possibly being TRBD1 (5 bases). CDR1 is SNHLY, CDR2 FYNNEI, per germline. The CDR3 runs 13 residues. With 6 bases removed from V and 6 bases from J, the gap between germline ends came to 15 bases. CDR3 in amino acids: CASSAQGTGEQYF. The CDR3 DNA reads TGTGCCAGCAGCGCCCAGGGAACGGGCGAGCAGTACTTC.

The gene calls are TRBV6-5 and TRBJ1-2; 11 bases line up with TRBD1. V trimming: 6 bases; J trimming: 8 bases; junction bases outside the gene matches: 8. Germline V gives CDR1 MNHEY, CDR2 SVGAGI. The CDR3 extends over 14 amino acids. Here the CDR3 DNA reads TGTGCCAGCAGAGGGGGACAGGGGGTACGAGGCTACACCTTC. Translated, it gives CASRGGQGVRGYTF.

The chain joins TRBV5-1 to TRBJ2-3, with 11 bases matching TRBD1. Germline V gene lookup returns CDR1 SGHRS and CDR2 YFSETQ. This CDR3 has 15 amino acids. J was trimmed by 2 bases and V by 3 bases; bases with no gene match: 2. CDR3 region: CASSWGQGDTDTQYF. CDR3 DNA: TGCGCCAGCAGCTGGGGACAGGGGGACACAGATACGCAGTATTTT. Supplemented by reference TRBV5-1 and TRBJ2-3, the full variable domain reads KAGVTQTPRYLIKTRGQQVTLSCSPISGHRSVSWYQQTPGQGLQFLFEYFSETQRNKGNFPGRFSGRQFSNSRSEMNVSTLELGDSALYLCASSWGQGDTDTQYFGPGTRLTVL.

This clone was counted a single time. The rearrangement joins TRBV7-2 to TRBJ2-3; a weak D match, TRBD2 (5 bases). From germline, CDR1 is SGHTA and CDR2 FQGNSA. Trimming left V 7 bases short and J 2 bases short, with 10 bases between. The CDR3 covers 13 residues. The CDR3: CASKKRPTDTQYF. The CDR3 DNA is TGTGCCAGCAAAAAGCGGCCCACAGATACGCAGTATTTT.